This TCR beta chain was captured by sequencing in a study of CD8 T cells in ankylosing spondylitis. CDR1 and CDR2 (germline): MNHEY, SVGAGI. V lost 1 base and J lost 0, with 8 bases in between. The length of the CDR3 is 15 residues. On this clonotype itself: Its antigen is not identified.

TCRdb redid the calling of the 5' RACE reads with MiXCR, one entry per CDR3 protein. The data hold a few hundred thousand distinct CDR3 sequences, with 18% observed a single time. Notes on the study in general: Reactive arthritis synovial fluid and blood were previously reported to contain some motif variants.

J is TRBJ2-3 and V is TRBV6-5; D is possibly TRBD1 or TRBD2 (6 bases each). This sequence was found in a male donor with ankylosing spondylitis or in good health (not recorded which). The specimen was blood, either unsorted or a sorted T cell fraction (not recorded which). This CDR3 reads CASSYWGASTDTQYF. The DNA for the CDR3 is TGTGCCAGCAGTTACTGGGGGGCTAGCACAGATACGCAGTATTTT.